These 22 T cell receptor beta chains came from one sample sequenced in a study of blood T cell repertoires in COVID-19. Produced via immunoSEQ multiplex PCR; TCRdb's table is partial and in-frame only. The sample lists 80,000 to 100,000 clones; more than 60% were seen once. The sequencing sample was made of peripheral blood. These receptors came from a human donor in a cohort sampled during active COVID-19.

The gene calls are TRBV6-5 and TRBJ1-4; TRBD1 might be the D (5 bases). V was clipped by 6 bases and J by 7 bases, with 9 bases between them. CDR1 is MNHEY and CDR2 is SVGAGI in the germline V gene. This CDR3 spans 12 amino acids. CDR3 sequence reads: CASRGGSEKLFF. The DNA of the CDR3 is TGTGCCAGCAGGGGGGGGAGTGAAAAACTGTTTTTT.

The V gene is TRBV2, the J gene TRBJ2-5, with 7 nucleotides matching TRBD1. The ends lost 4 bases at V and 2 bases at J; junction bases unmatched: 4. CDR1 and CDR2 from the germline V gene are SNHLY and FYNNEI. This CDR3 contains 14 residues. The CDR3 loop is CASSGTGVQETQYF. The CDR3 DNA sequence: TGTGCCAGCAGTGGGACAGGAGTTCAAGAGACCCAGTACTTC.

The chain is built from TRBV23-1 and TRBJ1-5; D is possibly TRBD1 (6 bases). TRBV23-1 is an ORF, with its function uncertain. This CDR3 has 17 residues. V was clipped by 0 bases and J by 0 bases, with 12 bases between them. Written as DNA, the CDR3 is TGCGCCAGCAGTCAATCCTGGGGACATCTTAGCAATCAGCCCCAGCATTTT. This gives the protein CASSQSWGHLSNQPQHF.

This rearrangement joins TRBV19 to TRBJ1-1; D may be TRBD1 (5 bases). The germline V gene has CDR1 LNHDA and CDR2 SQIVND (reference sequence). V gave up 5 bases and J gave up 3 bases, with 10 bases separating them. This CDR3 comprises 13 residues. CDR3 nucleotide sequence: TGTGCCAGTAGTCTAACAGGTTACACTGAAGCTTTCTTT. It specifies CASSLTGYTEAFF. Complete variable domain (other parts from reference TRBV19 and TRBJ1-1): DGGITQSPKYLFRKEGQNVTLSCEQNLNHDAMYWYRQDPGQGLRLIYYSQIVNDFQKGDIAEGYSVSREKKESFPLTVTSAQKNPTAFYLCASSLTGYTEAFFGQGTRLTVV.

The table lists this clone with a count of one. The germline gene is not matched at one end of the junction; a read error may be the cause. CDR3: CASSRQGSDTQYF. The CDR3 DNA sequence: TGTGCTAGCAGCCGACAGGGGTCGGATACGCAGTATTTT. This chain joins TRBV7-7 and TRBJ2-3; 8 bases fit TRBD1. The germline CDR1 and CDR2 sequences are SSHAT and FNYEAQ (reference sequence). The CDR3 totals 13 residues.

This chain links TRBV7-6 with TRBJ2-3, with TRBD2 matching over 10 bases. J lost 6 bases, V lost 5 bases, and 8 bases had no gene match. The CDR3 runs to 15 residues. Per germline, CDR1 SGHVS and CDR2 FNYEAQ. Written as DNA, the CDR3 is TGTGCCAGCAGCCCACTAGCGGGGTACGCGGATACGCAGTATTTT. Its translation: CASSPLAGYADTQYF.

The DNA of the CDR3 is TGTGCCTGGAGTTTGGGACAGGGTTACGAGCAGTACGTC. Protein sequence: CAWSLGQGYEQYV. The V and J genes are TRBV30 and TRBJ2-7; TRBD1 matches 9 bases. Germline values: CDR1 GTSNPN, CDR2 SVGIG (reference sequence). CDR3 length equals 13 residues. V lost 2 bases, J lost 4 bases, and 3 bases stayed unmatched.

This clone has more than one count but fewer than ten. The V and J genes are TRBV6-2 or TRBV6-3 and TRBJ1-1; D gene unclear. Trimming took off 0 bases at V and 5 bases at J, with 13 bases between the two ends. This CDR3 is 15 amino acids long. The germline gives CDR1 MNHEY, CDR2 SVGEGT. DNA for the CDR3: TGTGCCAGCAGTTACTCTGCAGGAGGAGGAACTGAAGCTTTCTTT. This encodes CASSYSAGGGTEAFF.

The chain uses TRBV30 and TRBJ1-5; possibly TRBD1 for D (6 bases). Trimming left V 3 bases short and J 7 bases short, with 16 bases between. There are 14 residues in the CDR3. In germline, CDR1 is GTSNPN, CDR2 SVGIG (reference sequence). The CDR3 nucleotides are TGTGCCTGGAGGGGCAGGGGTGAAAGCCAGCCCCAGCATTTT. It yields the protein CAWRGRGESQPQHF.

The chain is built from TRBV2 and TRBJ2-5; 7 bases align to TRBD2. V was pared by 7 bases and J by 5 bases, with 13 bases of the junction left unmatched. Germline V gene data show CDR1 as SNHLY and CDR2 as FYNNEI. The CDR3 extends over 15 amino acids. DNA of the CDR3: TGTGCCAGCAAGGTGGCAGGGACTACAAGGGAGACCCAGTACTTC. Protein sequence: CASKVAGTTRETQYF.

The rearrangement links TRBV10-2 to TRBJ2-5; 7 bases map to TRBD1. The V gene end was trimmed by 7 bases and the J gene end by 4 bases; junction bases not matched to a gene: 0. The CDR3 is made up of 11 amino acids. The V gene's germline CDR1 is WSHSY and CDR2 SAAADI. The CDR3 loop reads CASTGGETQYF. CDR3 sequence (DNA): TGCGCCAGCACAGGGGGAGAGACCCAGTACTTC.

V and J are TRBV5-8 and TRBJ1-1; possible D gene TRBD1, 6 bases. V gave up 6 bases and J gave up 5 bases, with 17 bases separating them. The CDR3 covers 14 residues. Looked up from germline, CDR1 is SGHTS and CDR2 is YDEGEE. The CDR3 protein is CASNQGQWGTEAFF. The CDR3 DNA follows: TGTGCCAGCAACCAGGGGCAGTGGGGAACTGAAGCTTTCTTT.

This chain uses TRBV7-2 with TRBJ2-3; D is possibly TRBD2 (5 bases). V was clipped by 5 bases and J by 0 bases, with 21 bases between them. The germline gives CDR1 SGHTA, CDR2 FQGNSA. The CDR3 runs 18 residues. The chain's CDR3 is CASSAEIGLTSSTDTQYF. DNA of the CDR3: TGTGCCAGCAGCGCGGAAATTGGACTCACTTCTAGCACAGATACGCAGTATTTT.

CDR3 sequence (DNA): TGTGCCAGCAGTTTAACGGGACTAGCGGGTTCCAGCTCCTACGAGCAGTACGTC. Its translation is CASSLTGLAGSSSYEQYV. This chain connects TRBV5-6 to TRBJ2-7, with TRBD2 matching over 12 bases. Per germline, CDR1 SGHDT and CDR2 YYEEEE. The CDR3 is 18 amino acids. With 5 bases clipped from V and 0 bases from J, the junction kept 12 bases outside the gene matches.

The CDR3 here is CASSLGGEYGYTF. The CDR3 DNA reads TGTGCCAGCAGCTTGGGCGGAGAGTATGGCTACACCTTC. J is TRBJ1-2 and V is TRBV5-4; no reliable D call. Between the trimmed V and J ends, which lost 0 bases and 5 bases, there was a span of 8 bases. The CDR3 covers 13 residues. CDR1 is SGHNT and CDR2 is YYREEE in the germline V gene (reference sequence).

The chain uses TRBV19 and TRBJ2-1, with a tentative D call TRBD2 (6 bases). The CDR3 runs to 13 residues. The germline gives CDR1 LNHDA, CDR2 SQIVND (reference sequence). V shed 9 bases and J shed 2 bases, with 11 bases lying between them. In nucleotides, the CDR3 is TGTGCCAGGGTCGCTAGCGCCTACAATGAGCAGTTCTTC. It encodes CARVASAYNEQFF.

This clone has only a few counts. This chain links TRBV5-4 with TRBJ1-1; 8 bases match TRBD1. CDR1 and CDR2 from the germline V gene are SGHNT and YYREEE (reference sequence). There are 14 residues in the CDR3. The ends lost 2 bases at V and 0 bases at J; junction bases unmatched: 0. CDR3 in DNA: TGTGCCAGCAGCTTACAGGGGGTGAACACTGAAGCTTTCTTT. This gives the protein CASSLQGVNTEAFF.

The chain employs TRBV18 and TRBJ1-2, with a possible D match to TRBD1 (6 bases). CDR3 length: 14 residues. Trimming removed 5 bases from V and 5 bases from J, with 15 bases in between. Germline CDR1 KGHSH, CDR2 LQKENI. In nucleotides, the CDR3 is TGTGCCAGCTCAAGGTCGGACAGTGGGTATGGCTACACCTTC. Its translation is CASSRSDSGYGYTF.

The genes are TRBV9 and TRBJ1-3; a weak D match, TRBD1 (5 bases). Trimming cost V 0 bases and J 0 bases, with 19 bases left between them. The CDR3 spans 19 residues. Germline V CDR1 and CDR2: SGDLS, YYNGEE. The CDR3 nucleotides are TGTGCCAGCAGCGTAGGACTTCCTTCGACAGCGCGCTCTGGAAACACCATATATTTT. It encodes CASSVGLPSTARSGNTIYF.

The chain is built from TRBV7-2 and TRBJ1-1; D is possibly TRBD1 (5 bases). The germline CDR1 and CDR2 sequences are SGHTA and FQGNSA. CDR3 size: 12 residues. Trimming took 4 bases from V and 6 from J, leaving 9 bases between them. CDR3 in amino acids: CASSWGGAEAFF. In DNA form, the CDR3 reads TGTGCCAGCAGCTGGGGAGGGGCTGAAGCTTTCTTT.

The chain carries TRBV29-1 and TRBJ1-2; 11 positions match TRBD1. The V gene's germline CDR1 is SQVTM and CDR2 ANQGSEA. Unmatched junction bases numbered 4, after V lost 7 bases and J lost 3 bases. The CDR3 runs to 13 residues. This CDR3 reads CSARTGGDYGYTF. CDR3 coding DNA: TGCAGCGCTAGGACAGGGGGCGACTATGGCTACACCTTC.

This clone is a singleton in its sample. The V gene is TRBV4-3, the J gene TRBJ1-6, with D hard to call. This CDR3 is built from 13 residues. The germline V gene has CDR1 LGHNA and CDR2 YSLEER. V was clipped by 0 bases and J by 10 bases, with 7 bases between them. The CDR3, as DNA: TGCGCCAGCAGCCAAGAAAGAGGATCACCCCTCCACTTT. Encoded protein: CASSQERGSPLHF.